This TCR beta chain was found in a study of tumor-infiltrating lymphocytes in oesophageal squamous cell carcinoma. This clonotype has only one observation. Since the CDR3 does not end with the conserved phenylalanine or tryptophan, this likely comes from a read error. It is unclear where the CDR3 begins or ends on the DNA, so no DNA is shown, and the CDR3 is as TCRdb lists it. TCRdb re-called the PCR reads through MiXCR, storing one row per CDR3 protein. The sample includes over 10,000 distinct CDR3 sequences, roughly 51% seen only once; the top ten take 9.5% to 13%. The CDR3 length equals 16 residues, ends included. CDR1 and CDR2 from the germline V gene are SGHVS and FNYEAQ.

This chain connects TRBV7-6 to TRBJ1-1; TRBD1 reflects the table's D call only, with no check against the DNA. The clonotype originates from a female donor with esophageal squamous cell carcinoma. Sequencing used blood. The CDR3 here is CASSRDRGPTEAFFGP.